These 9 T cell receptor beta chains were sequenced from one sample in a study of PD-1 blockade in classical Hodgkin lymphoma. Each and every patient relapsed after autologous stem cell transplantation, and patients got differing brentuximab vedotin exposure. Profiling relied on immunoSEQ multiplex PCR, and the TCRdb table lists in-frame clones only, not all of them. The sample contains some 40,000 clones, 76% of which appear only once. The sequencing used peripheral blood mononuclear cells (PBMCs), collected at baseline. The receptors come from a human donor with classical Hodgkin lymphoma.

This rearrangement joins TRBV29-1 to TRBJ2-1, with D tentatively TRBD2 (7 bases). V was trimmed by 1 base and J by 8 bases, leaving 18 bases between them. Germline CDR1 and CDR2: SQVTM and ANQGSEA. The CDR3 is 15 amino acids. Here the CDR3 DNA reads TGCAGCGTTGAAGGAAGGGGCGGGGGCGCGGATGAGCAGTTCTTC. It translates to CSVEGRGGGADEQFF.

The CDR3 nucleotides are TGTGCCAGCAGCTTAATACAAGCCACAGATACGCAGTATTTT. Its protein is CASSLIQATDTQYF. V is TRBV7-9 and J is TRBJ2-3; no definite D call. The germline V gene encodes CDR1 SEHNR and CDR2 FQNEAQ (reference sequence). V gave up 2 bases and J gave up 2 bases, with 8 bases separating them. The CDR3 is 14 amino acids.

The CDR3 coding sequence is TGTGCCAGCAGCCAAGATCCTCTAGGGACTAGCGGGAAGGATACGCAGTATTTT. This encodes CASSQDPLGTSGKDTQYF. V is TRBV4-2 and J is TRBJ2-3; the match to TRBD2 covers 13 bases. The CDR3 totals 18 residues. Germline V gene sequence: CDR1 LGHNA, CDR2 YNFKEQ. The trim removed 0 bases at V and 6 bases at J, leaving 9 bases unmatched.

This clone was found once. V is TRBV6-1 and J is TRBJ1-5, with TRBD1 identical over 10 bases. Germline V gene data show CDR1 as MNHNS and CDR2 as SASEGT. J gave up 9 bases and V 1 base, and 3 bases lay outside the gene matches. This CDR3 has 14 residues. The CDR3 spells CASSEGTGGRPQHF. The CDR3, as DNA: TGTGCCAGCAGTGAAGGGACAGGGGGTAGGCCCCAGCATTTT.

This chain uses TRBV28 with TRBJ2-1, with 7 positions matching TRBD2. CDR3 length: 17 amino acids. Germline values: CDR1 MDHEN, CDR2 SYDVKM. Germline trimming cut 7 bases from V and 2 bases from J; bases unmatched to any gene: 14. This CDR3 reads CASKESGTAGTYNEQFF. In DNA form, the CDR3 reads TGTGCCAGCAAGGAGAGCGGGACGGCGGGTACCTACAATGAGCAGTTCTTC.

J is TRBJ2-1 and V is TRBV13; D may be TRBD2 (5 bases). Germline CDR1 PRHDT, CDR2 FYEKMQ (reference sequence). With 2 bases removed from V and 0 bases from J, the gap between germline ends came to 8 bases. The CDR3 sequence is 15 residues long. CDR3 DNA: TGTGCCAGCAGCTTAAGACGGGGCTCCTACAATGAGCAGTTCTTC. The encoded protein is CASSLRRGSYNEQFF.

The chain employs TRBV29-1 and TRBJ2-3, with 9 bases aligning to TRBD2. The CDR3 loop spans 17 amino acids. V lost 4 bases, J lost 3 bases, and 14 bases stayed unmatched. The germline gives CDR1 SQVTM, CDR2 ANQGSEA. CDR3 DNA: TGCAGCGTTGTAGAGCGGGAGGACCTCGTTAGGACAGATACGCAGTATTTT. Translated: CSVVEREDLVRTDTQYF.

The CDR3 nucleotides are TGTGCCAGCATCACTAGTCCCGGGACCGCCAAGGGCAATGAGCAGTTCTTC. Translating gives CASITSPGTAKGNEQFF. This chain uses TRBV28 with TRBJ2-1; D possibly uses TRBD1 or TRBD2 (5 bases each). CDR1 and CDR2 from the germline V gene are MDHEN and SYDVKM. Trimming took 7 bases from V and 6 from J, leaving 25 bases between them. There are 17 residues in the CDR3.

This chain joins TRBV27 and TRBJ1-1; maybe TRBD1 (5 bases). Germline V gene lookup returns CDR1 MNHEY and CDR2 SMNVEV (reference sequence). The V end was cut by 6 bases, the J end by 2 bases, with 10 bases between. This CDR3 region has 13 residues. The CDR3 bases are TGTGCCAGCAGGTTACAGGTAAACACTGAAGCTTTCTTT. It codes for CASRLQVNTEAFF.